The 24 T cell receptor beta chains given below trace back to one sample, sequenced in a study of cytomegalovirus exposure and HLA in healthy donors. The PCR contained 60 Vbeta and 13 Jbeta primers. Clones were sequenced by immunoSEQ multiplex PCR, and TCRdb holds only the in-frame ones, with some missing. The profile covers fewer than 250,000 clones, with approximately 88% appearing a single time and roughly 0.7% taken by the ten largest. Source material: PBMCs. The source is a boy aged 2 to 9 in good health and CMV-seronegative.

The chain recombines TRBV7-2 with TRBJ2-5; tentatively, D is TRBD2 (6 bases). The V end was cut by 4 bases, the J end by 5 bases, with 11 bases between. In germline, CDR1 is SGHTA, CDR2 FQGNSA. This CDR3 region has 13 residues. The CDR3 region is CASSSGVGETQYF. The CDR3, as DNA: TGTGCCAGCAGCTCGGGAGTGGGGGAGACCCAGTACTTC.

V is TRBV9 and J is TRBJ2-1; TRBD2 matches at 10 bases. This CDR3 is built from 17 residues. The V gene's germline CDR1 is SGDLS and CDR2 YYNGEE. J gave up 0 bases and V 0 bases, and 3 bases lay outside the gene matches. The chain's CDR3 is CASSVASGSSSYNEQFF. DNA of the CDR3: TGTGCCAGCAGCGTAGCTAGCGGGAGTTCCTCCTACAATGAGCAGTTCTTC.

About this clone: Mismatch with germline at one junction end may stem from a read error. The chain couples TRBV19 to TRBJ1-6; D gene unclear. Germline assignment: CDR1 LNHDA and CDR2 SQIVND (reference sequence). There are 14 residues in the CDR3. CDR3 coding DNA: TGTGCCAATAGTCTTAGCTCCTATAATTCACCCCTCCACTTT. Its protein product is CANSLSSYNSPLHF. The full variable domain, with the rest looked up from reference TRBV19 and TRBJ1-6, is DGGITQSPKYLFRKEGQNVTLSCEQNLNHDAMYWYRQDPGQGLRLIYYSQIVNDFQKGDIAEGYSVSREKKESFPLTVTSAQKNPTAFYLCANSLSSYNSPLHFGNGTRLTVT.

This chain joins TRBV11-2 and TRBJ2-7; D unclear. The V gene lost 3 bases and the J gene lost 0 bases, with 6 bases spanning the gap. Germline CDR1 and CDR2: SGHAT and FQNNGV. This CDR3 contains 13 residues. The CDR3 DNA reads as TGTGCCAGCAGCTTTCACGGCTCCTACGAGCAGTACTTC. Residues: CASSFHGSYEQYF.

The chain combines TRBV7-9 with TRBJ2-5; 8 nucleotides align to TRBD2. The closer fit of TRBJ2-7 to the DNA end suggests the J call may be wrong. This CDR3 is built from 16 residues. Germline V lookup: CDR1 SEHNR, CDR2 FQNEAQ (reference sequence). The CDR3, as DNA: TGTGCCAGCAGCGCCCGGGGGGGTGCGTCAGCCTACGAGCAGTACTTC. It yields the protein CASSARGGASAYEQYF.

This clone appeared a few times. The rearrangement joins TRBV27 to TRBJ1-1; D is uncertain. CDR1 MNHEY and CDR2 SMNVEV come from the germline V gene (reference sequence). The CDR3 runs 15 residues. V lost 2 bases, J lost 1 base, and 11 bases lay in between. CDR3 nucleotides: TGTGCCAGCAGTTTAAACACCTTACCGAACACTGAAGCTTTCTTT. Translated, it gives CASSLNTLPNTEAFF.

The chain combines TRBV7-6 with TRBJ2-7; TRBD2 matches 9 bases. The CDR3 has 16 residues. V gave up 5 bases and J gave up 6 bases; unmatched junction bases: 14. Germline assignment: CDR1 SGHVS and CDR2 FNYEAQ. The CDR3 protein is CASSPEAAGGPREQYF. The DNA of the CDR3 is TGTGCCAGCAGCCCAGAGGCGGCGGGAGGGCCCCGCGAGCAGTACTTC.

The chain has TRBV6-5 and TRBJ1-2; 10 positions match TRBD1. CDR1 MNHEY and CDR2 SVGAGI come from the germline V gene. V lost 5 bases to trimming and J lost 8 bases; unmatched junction nucleotides: 11. The CDR3 is 15 amino acids. Here the CDR3 DNA reads TGTGCCAGCAGTCAATCCGGGACAGGGGCGAGGGGCTACACCTTC. Protein: CASSQSGTGARGYTF.

The chain joins TRBV27 to TRBJ1-2, with D perhaps matching TRBD1 (6 bases). Germline assignment: CDR1 MNHEY and CDR2 SMNVEV (reference sequence). This CDR3 comprises 12 residues. V lost 5 bases, J lost 5 bases, and 9 bases lay in between. In DNA, the CDR3 is TGTGCCAGCAGTCCACAGGGTTATGGCTACACCTTC. Its translation is CASSPQGYGYTF.

The V gene is TRBV7-8, the J gene TRBJ1-6; possibly TRBD1 for D (5 bases). This CDR3 has 16 residues. The V gene's germline CDR1 is SGHVS and CDR2 FQNEAQ. The ends were cut back, 1 base at V and 14 bases at J, with 21 bases in the middle. CDR3 coding DNA: TGTGCCAGCAGCTTAGAGAGGACATTTTCGGGAGGGGCCCTCCACTTT. This encodes CASSLERTFSGGALHF.

The genes are TRBV7-2 and TRBJ2-3; 7 bases map to TRBD2. The CDR3 extends over 15 amino acids. CDR1 and CDR2 (germline): SGHTA, FQGNSA. The J segment lost 6 bases and the V segment lost 3 bases, leaving 9 bases of the junction unmatched. Here the CDR3 reads CASSLLAGEGDTQYF. The DNA for the CDR3 is TGTGCCAGCAGCTTGCTGGCGGGAGAAGGGGATACGCAGTATTTT.

Regarding this clone: At the DNA level, this CDR3 is encoded by other sequences in the same sample as well. This sequence joins TRBV30 and TRBJ2-5; the match to TRBD1 covers 8 bases. CDR3 length: 13 residues. The V segment lost 1 base and the J segment 5 bases; nucleotides outside the gene matches: 3. The germline CDR1 and CDR2 sequences are GTSNPN and SVGIG (reference sequence). The CDR3, as DNA: TGTGCCTGGAGTGAGGACAGGGTGGAGACCCAGTACTTC. As protein: CAWSEDRVETQYF.

Concerning this clone: Other DNA sequences in the same sample also yield this CDR3. V and J are TRBV5-1 and TRBJ2-7; TRBD2 aligns across 11 bases. The CDR3 has 15 amino acids. The germline CDR1 and CDR2 sequences are SGHRS and YFSETQ. V was pared by 4 bases and J by 2 bases, with 5 bases of the junction left unmatched. The CDR3 reads CASSPLAGEAYEQYF. CDR3 coding DNA: TGCGCCAGCAGCCCACTAGCGGGAGAGGCCTACGAGCAGTACTTC.

The chain combines TRBV2 with TRBJ2-1; 14 bases match TRBD2. CDR3 length equals 18 residues. CDR1 SNHLY and CDR2 FYNNEI come from the germline V gene. The ends lost 5 bases at V and 3 bases at J; junction bases unmatched: 9. CDR3 bases: TGTGCCAGCAGTCCATGGGGGACTAGCGGGGGCCTCTACAATGAGCAGTTCTTC. Protein sequence: CASSPWGTSGGLYNEQFF.

The chain employs TRBV5-6 and TRBJ2-7; tentative D call: TRBD1 (5 bases). This CDR3 has 15 amino acids. Germline CDR1 reads SGHDT; CDR2 reads YYEEEE. V lost 4 bases and J 0 bases, leaving 14 bases between the germline ends. DNA for the CDR3: TGTGCCAGCAGCCGTGACAGTCTTGGCTCCTACGAGCAGTACTTC. It translates to CASSRDSLGSYEQYF.

The chain recombines TRBV13 with TRBJ2-3; TRBD2 might be the D (6 bases). Germline CDR1 and CDR2: PRHDT and FYEKMQ (reference sequence). The CDR3 is 13 residues long. Trimming removed 3 bases at V and 6 bases at J, with 10 bases between. This CDR3 is CASSFGGRDTQYF. CDR3 sequence (DNA): TGTGCCAGCAGCTTTGGGGGGAGGGATACGCAGTATTTT.

The J gene is TRBJ1-5, the V gene TRBV6-6; tentatively, D is TRBD1 (6 bases). CDR1 is MNHNY, CDR2 SVGAGI, per germline (reference sequence). V lost 2 bases and J 5 bases, leaving 10 bases between the germline ends. This CDR3 has 14 amino acids. This CDR3 reads CASSYRGHDQPQHF. The CDR3 region has the DNA TGTGCCAGCAGTTACAGGGGACATGATCAGCCCCAGCATTTT.

The V and J genes are TRBV27 and TRBJ2-1, with 14 nucleotides matching TRBD2. Germline CDR1 is MNHEY and CDR2 is SMNVEV (reference sequence). The CDR3 is made up of 16 amino acids. Trimming at V came to 4 bases and at J to 3 bases, leaving 2 bases not matched to a gene. The chain's CDR3 is CASSYGTSGGYNEQFF. In DNA, the CDR3 is TGTGCCAGCAGTTACGGGACTAGCGGGGGCTACAATGAGCAGTTCTTC.

The J gene is TRBJ1-6, the V gene TRBV30; no clear D gene. Between the trimmed V and J ends, which lost 4 bases and 12 bases, there was a span of 13 bases. CDR3 size: 12 residues. Germline V CDR1 and CDR2: GTSNPN, SVGIG (reference sequence). DNA for the CDR3: TGTGCCTGGACGGCCGCGGATTTACCCCTCCACTTT. It codes for CAWTAADLPLHF.

CDR3 nucleotide sequence: TGTGCCTGGAGTGTACGTACTAGTGAGCAGTTCTTC. Translated, it gives CAWSVRTSEQFF. This chain connects TRBV30 to TRBJ2-1; tentative D call: TRBD2 (5 bases). Per germline, CDR1 GTSNPN and CDR2 SVGIG (reference sequence). CDR3 length equals 12 residues. The V and J ends lost 0 bases and 9 bases respectively, with 9 bases between them. The variable domain in full, completed from reference TRBV30 and TRBJ2-1, reads SQTIHQWPATLVQPVGSPLSLECTVEGTSNPNLYWYRQAAGRGLQLLFYSVGIGQISSEVPQNLSASRPQDRQFILSSKKLLLSDSGFYLCAWSVRTSEQFFGPGTRLTVL.

The V and J genes are TRBV19 and TRBJ1-1; no reliable D call. This CDR3 is 14 amino acids long. Trimming pared 6 bases from V and 0 bases from J, leaving 11 bases between. Per germline, CDR1 LNHDA and CDR2 SQIVND (reference sequence). The CDR3 here is CASRVWAMNTEAFF. In DNA form, the CDR3 reads TGTGCCAGTAGGGTCTGGGCCATGAACACTGAAGCTTTCTTT.

The V gene is TRBV2, the J gene TRBJ1-2; TRBD1 is a possible D gene (5 bases). The CDR3 consists of 14 residues. Germline CDR1 SNHLY, CDR2 FYNNEI. Trimming shortened V by 2 bases and J by 8 bases, and 15 bases separated the two germline ends. This CDR3 is CASSESPYRKGYTF. The DNA for the CDR3 is TGTGCCAGCAGTGAAAGCCCCTACAGGAAGGGCTACACCTTC. Full variable domain (remainder filled in from reference TRBV2 and TRBJ1-2): EPEVTQTPSHQVTQMGQEVILRCVPISNHLYFYWYRQILGQKVEFLVSFYNNEISEKSEIFDDQFSVERPDGSNFTLKIRSTKLEDSAMYFCASSESPYRKGYTFGSGTRLTVV.

The V call is TRBV13, the J call TRBJ1-5; D is perhaps TRBD1 (5 bases). CDR1 and CDR2 (germline): PRHDT, FYEKMQ (reference sequence). The germline V and J ends were trimmed by 4 bases and 4 bases, with 8 bases remaining between them. This CDR3 spans 13 amino acids. The CDR3 nucleotides are TGTGCCAGCAGCTCCGGGGGGAATCAGCCCCAGCATTTT. This encodes CASSSGGNQPQHF.

The chain recombines TRBV25-1 with TRBJ2-1, with D perhaps TRBD2 (6 bases). Trimming shortened V by 9 bases and J by 9 bases, and 21 bases separated the two germline ends. In germline, CDR1 is MGHDK, CDR2 SYGVNS. The CDR3 spans 14 residues. The CDR3 bases are TGTGCCAGTGCCCGGGGAGGCTCCAACGGTGAGCAGTTCTTC. It yields the protein CASARGGSNGEQFF.